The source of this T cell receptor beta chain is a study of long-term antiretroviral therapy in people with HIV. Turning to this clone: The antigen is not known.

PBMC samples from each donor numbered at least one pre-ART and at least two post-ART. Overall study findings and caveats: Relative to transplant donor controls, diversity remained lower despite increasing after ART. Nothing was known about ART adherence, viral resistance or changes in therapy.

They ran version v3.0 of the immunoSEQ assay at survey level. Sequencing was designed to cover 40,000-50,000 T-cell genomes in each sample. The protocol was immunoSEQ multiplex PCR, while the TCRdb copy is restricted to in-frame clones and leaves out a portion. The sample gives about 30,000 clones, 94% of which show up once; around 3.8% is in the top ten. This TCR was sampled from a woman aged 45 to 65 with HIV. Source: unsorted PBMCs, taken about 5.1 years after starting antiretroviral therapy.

In DNA, the CDR3 is TGCGCCAGCAGCCAAGCGCGGACTTTCACAGATACGCAGTATTTT. This encodes CASSQARTFTDTQYF. This chain joins TRBV4-3 and TRBJ2-3; D possibly corresponds to TRBD2 (5 bases). The CDR3 has 15 amino acids. The germline CDR1 and CDR2 sequences are LGHNA and YSLEER. Trimming cost V 1 base and J 2 bases, with 10 bases left between them.